This T cell receptor (beta chain) stems from a study of cytomegalovirus exposure and HLA in healthy donors. At the level of the study: Per a later analysis, the approximately 600 first-cohort and some 110 validation repertoires shared one platform. Study-wide results and caveats: Most TCR sequences proved rare, with some public TCRs found in many donors.

With V trimmed by 10 bases and J by 6 bases, 18 bases remained unmatched. The CDR3 has 15 residues. Germline V gene sequence: CDR1 MNHEY, CDR2 SVGAGI. TCRdb's copy holds only in-frame clones and misses some; the assay was immunoSEQ multiplex PCR. The data contain tens of thousands of clones, around 95% of them singletons. Comments on this clone: Its antigen is not identified.

The TCR originated in a woman younger than 35 in good health and CMV-seropositive. The source material was PBMCs. The chain carries TRBV6-5 and TRBJ2-7; 7 bases agree with TRBD2. For the CDR3, the DNA is TGTGCCACCTACAAGTGGGGGGGTTCGATCGGCGAGCAGTACTTC. Translating it yields CATYKWGGSIGEQYF.